These T cell receptor beta chains were read from a single sample in a study of identical twins. TCRdb passed the 5' RACE reads through MiXCR, listing each CDR3 protein once. This sample has a few hundred thousand distinct CDR3 sequences, with around 6.5% found just once. The same specimen was also included in a second study, on T cells expressing NK-cell markers.

The sample taken for sequencing was CD8+ T cells sorted from blood. These receptors were obtained from a woman between 18 and 29 years old in good health. The CDR3 runs from the conserved cysteine through the conserved F or W. D genes are given only for firm matches. Clone size is not always given. Where it is, it says once, few, many or a class for expanded clones.

v_gene: TRBV2; abundance: many; j_gene: TRBJ2-7; d_gene: TRBD2; CDR3nt: TGTGCCAGCAGTGACAGACTAGCGGGAGGATACGAGCAGTACTTC; CDR3aa: CASSDRLAGGYEQYF
v_gene: TRBV2; abundance: many; j_gene: TRBJ1-5; d_gene: -; CDR3nt: TGTGCCAGCAGTGAAAGGGGGGGAAGCAATCAGCCCCAGCATTTT; CDR3aa: CASSERGGSNQPQHF
v_gene: TRBV20-1; abundance: few; j_gene: TRBJ2-7; d_gene: TRBD1; CDR3nt: TGCAGTGCTAGAGACGGACAGGGTACCTACGAGCAGTACTTC; CDR3aa: CSARDGQGTYEQYF
v_gene: TRBV20-1; abundance: few; j_gene: TRBJ1-5; d_gene: -; CDR3nt: TGCAGTGCTAGAGATGTGGGCGGTAGCAATCAGCCCCAGCATTTT; CDR3aa: CSARDVGGSNQPQHF
v_gene: TRBV27; abundance: -; j_gene: TRBJ1-2; d_gene: -; CDR3nt: TGTGCCAGCAGTCACGGTATAGGGCAGATCTATGGCTACACCTTC; CDR3aa: CASSHGIGQIYGYTF
v_gene: TRBV6-5; abundance: few; j_gene: TRBJ2-2; d_gene: -; CDR3nt: TGTGCCAGCAGTTACGTGGCTAGTGCCGGGGAGCTGTTTTTT; CDR3aa: CASSYVASAGELFF
v_gene: TRBV13; abundance: few; j_gene: TRBJ2-1; d_gene: TRBD2; CDR3nt: TGTGCCAGCAGCCCCTTGTTGGGGGATAGCGGGAGAGGCTATGAGCAGTTCTTC; CDR3aa: CASSPLLGDSGRGYEQFF
v_gene: TRBV7-9; abundance: many; j_gene: TRBJ1-1; d_gene: TRBD1; CDR3nt: TGTGCCAGCAGCTCAGCGGGACAGCAGAACACTGAAGCTTTCTTT; CDR3aa: CASSSAGQQNTEAFF
v_gene: TRBV5-1; abundance: many; j_gene: TRBJ2-3; d_gene: TRBD2; CDR3nt: TGCGCCAGCAGCGCCCCGGGACTAGCGGACACAGATACGCAGTATTTT; CDR3aa: CASSAPGLADTDTQYF
v_gene: TRBV3-1; abundance: many; j_gene: TRBJ2-1; d_gene: TRBD1; CDR3nt: TGTGCCAGCAGCCACCCCCCGGGACAGCCCTACAATGAGCAGTTCTTC; CDR3aa: CASSHPPGQPYNEQFF
v_gene: TRBV5-1; abundance: many; j_gene: TRBJ2-7; d_gene: -; CDR3nt: TGCGCCAGCAGCCTACCGACTGAGGAGCAGTACTTC; CDR3aa: CASSLPTEEQYF
v_gene: TRBV30; abundance: many; j_gene: TRBJ1-2; d_gene: -; CDR3nt: TGTGCCTGGAACCCGGTCCTCTCGTATGGCTACACCTTC; CDR3aa: CAWNPVLSYGYTF
v_gene: TRBV7-8; abundance: many; j_gene: TRBJ2-3; d_gene: -; CDR3nt: TGTGCCAGCAGCTTAGTCCGCACAGATACGCAGTATTTT; CDR3aa: CASSLVRTDTQYF
v_gene: TRBV7-9; abundance: many; j_gene: TRBJ2-2; d_gene: -; CDR3nt: TGTGCCAGCAGCTTAGTGGACCCGACCGCCGGGGAGCTGTTTTTT; CDR3aa: CASSLVDPTAGELFF
v_gene: TRBV25-1; abundance: -; j_gene: TRBJ2-2; d_gene: -; CDR3nt: TGTGCCAGCAGTAGGGTGGCCGGGGAGCTGTTTTTT; CDR3aa: CASSRVAGELFF
v_gene: TRBV7-9; abundance: -; j_gene: TRBJ1-2; d_gene: -; CDR3nt: TGTGCCAGCAGCTTAGGGCAGACCCCTTATGGCTACACCTTC; CDR3aa: CASSLGQTPYGYTF
v_gene: TRBV7-9; abundance: few; j_gene: TRBJ2-7; d_gene: -; CDR3nt: TGTGCCAGCAGCTTACCTCCCGGATCCGGGGACGAGCAGTACTTC; CDR3aa: CASSLPPGSGDEQYF
v_gene: TRBV7-9; abundance: -; j_gene: TRBJ2-2; d_gene: -; CDR3nt: TGTGCCAGCGCCCCGGACAGACCCGGGGAGCTGTTTTTT; CDR3aa: CASAPDRPGELFF
v_gene: TRBV6-1; abundance: few; j_gene: TRBJ2-7; d_gene: TRBD2; CDR3nt: TGTGCCAGCAGTCCCCTCGGCGGGAGGACCCCCTACGAGCAGTACTTC; CDR3aa: CASSPLGGRTPYEQYF
v_gene: TRBV27; abundance: many; j_gene: TRBJ2-2; d_gene: -; CDR3nt: TGTGCCAGCAGCTCCGGACTAAGTCCCGGGGAGCTGTTTTTT; CDR3aa: CASSSGLSPGELFF
v_gene: TRBV15; abundance: many; j_gene: TRBJ2-3; d_gene: TRBD2; CDR3nt: TGTGCCACCAGCAGAGCGGGGGGGAGTGATACGCAGTATTTT; CDR3aa: CATSRAGGSDTQYF
v_gene: TRBV19; abundance: -; j_gene: TRBJ2-7; d_gene: TRBD2; CDR3nt: TGTGCCAGTAGTATTTGGGCTAGCGGGACGGACGAGCAGTACTTC; CDR3aa: CASSIWASGTDEQYF
v_gene: TRBV2; abundance: -; j_gene: TRBJ2-5; d_gene: TRBD2; CDR3nt: TGTGCCAGCAGTGAAACTAGCGGGAAGGAGACCCAGTACTTC; CDR3aa: CASSETSGKETQYF
v_gene: TRBV9; abundance: few; j_gene: TRBJ1-2; d_gene: -; CDR3nt: TGTGCCAGCAGCGGGGGGGCCTCCTATGGCTACACCTTC; CDR3aa: CASSGGASYGYTF
v_gene: TRBV6-5; abundance: -; j_gene: TRBJ2-7; d_gene: -; CDR3nt: TGTGCCAGCAGTTACTCTGAGGTCTGGGAGCAGTACTTC; CDR3aa: CASSYSEVWEQYF
v_gene: TRBV9; abundance: many; j_gene: TRBJ1-1; d_gene: -; CDR3nt: TGTGCCAGCAGCTTAACGACGAACACTGAAGCTTTCTTT; CDR3aa: CASSLTTNTEAFF
v_gene: TRBV12-3/TRBV12-4; abundance: many; j_gene: TRBJ1-2; d_gene: -; CDR3nt: TGTGCCAGCAGTTTGAATCCGATCTATGGCTACACCTTC; CDR3aa: CASSLNPIYGYTF
v_gene: TRBV7-9; abundance: many; j_gene: TRBJ2-1; d_gene: -; CDR3nt: TGTGCCAGCAGCTTGACGTCCAGGGGCAATGAGCAGTTCTTC; CDR3aa: CASSLTSRGNEQFF
v_gene: TRBV11-2; abundance: -; j_gene: TRBJ2-6; d_gene: -; CDR3nt: TGTGCTGTCTGGGGGGGGACAGCCCCATCTCCTCTCTCTGGGGCCAACGTCCTGACTTTC; CDR3aa: CAVWGGTAPSPLSGANVLTF
v_gene: TRBV27; abundance: few; j_gene: TRBJ2-1; d_gene: -; CDR3nt: TGTGCCAGCAGTTTATATAGTGGCGTCAATGAGCAGTTCTTC; CDR3aa: CASSLYSGVNEQFF
v_gene: TRBV9; abundance: few; j_gene: TRBJ2-2; d_gene: -; CDR3nt: TGTGCCAGCAGCGGGCCCGAGGGGAGCGGGGAGCTGTTTTTT; CDR3aa: CASSGPEGSGELFF
v_gene: TRBV11-2; abundance: many; j_gene: TRBJ2-1; d_gene: -; CDR3nt: TGTGCCAGCAGCTTAGTCTTCGCGGGGGCAAACAATGAGCAGTTCTTC; CDR3aa: CASSLVFAGANNEQFF
v_gene: TRBV7-9; abundance: many; j_gene: TRBJ2-5; d_gene: -; CDR3nt: TGTGCCAGCAGCTTGTCACAGAGGAAGCAAGAGACCCAGTACTTC; CDR3aa: CASSLSQRKQETQYF
v_gene: TRBV7-2; abundance: many; j_gene: TRBJ2-7; d_gene: TRBD2; CDR3nt: TGTGCCAGCAGCGTAGCGGGGTGGGGTTCCTACGAGCAGTACTTC; CDR3aa: CASSVAGWGSYEQYF
v_gene: TRBV6-1; abundance: -; j_gene: TRBJ2-7; d_gene: -; CDR3nt: TGTGCCAGCAGTGAGGACAGGGAGGGGAGCGAGCAGTACTTC; CDR3aa: CASSEDREGSEQYF
v_gene: TRBV19; abundance: -; j_gene: TRBJ2-3; d_gene: -; CDR3nt: TGTGCCAGTAGTATTGCCGGGGGGCAAGATACGCAGTATTTT; CDR3aa: CASSIAGGQDTQYF